The T cell receptor beta chain under discussion was sequenced for a study of T cell repertoires in aging, cancer and after chemotherapy. Study as a whole: Around 8.8 million TCR reads made up the full dataset.

Trimming removed 5 bases from V and 6 bases from J, with 12 bases in between. Per germline, CDR1 LNHDA and CDR2 SQIVND (reference sequence). This CDR3 spans 13 amino acids. Overall study results and limits: Untreated cancer patients had significantly lower blood TCR diversity than age-matched healthy donors. In healthy donors, age-related TCR diversity loss mainly reflected lost richness. Rebound thymic output was suggested by rising median generation probability during chemotherapy in each cancer cohort.

Amplification of TCR beta used genomic DNA extracted from peripheral blood. Multiplex touch-down PCR with TRB-A/B primers amplified rearranged V-D-J TRB sequences. Each CDR3 protein gets one entry after TCRdb re-called the multiplex PCR reads with MiXCR. There are 4,000 to 5,000 distinct CDR3 sequences in the sample; about 24% occur only once, and 47% lies in the top ten. Judged by abundance, this clonotype is medium-sized. No antigen is known for it. The sequence derives from a human donor with a blood cancer. The rearrangement joins TRBV19 to TRBJ2-3; D might be TRBD2 (6 bases). The sample consisted of blood. CDR3 DNA: TGTGCCAGTAGTGGCGGGGCGGGGGATACGCAGTATTTT. This codes for CASSGGAGDTQYF. The full variable domain, in which reference TRBV19 and TRBJ2-3 provide the parts outside the CDR3, is DGGITQSPKYLFRKEGQNVTLSCEQNLNHDAMYWYRQDPGQGLRLIYYSQIVNDFQKGDIAEGYSVSREKKESFPLTVTSAQKNPTAFYLCASSGGAGDTQYFGPGTRLTVL.